These T cell receptor beta chains were read from a single sample in a study of cytomegalovirus exposure and HLA in healthy donors. Data came from immunoSEQ multiplex PCR; TCRdb stores just in-frame clones and leaves some out. The table records 90,000 to 140,000 clones, under 80% of them present only once. The sequenced material came from PBMCs. Receptors originate from a woman in her 40s in good health and CMV-seropositive. CDR3s include the opening cysteine and the closing phenylalanine or tryptophan. A D gene is named only where the DNA matches it firmly. The listing skips clone size in some rows; elsewhere it reads once, few, many or a size class.

j_call: TRBJ2-3; v_call: TRBV5-6; clone_size: NA; d_call: TRBD2; cdr3_aa: CASSLILAGGDTQYF; cdr3_nt: TGTGCCAGCAGCTTGATACTAGCGGGGGGGGATACGCAGTATTTT
j_call: TRBJ1-1; v_call: TRBV5-1; clone_size: NA; d_call: TRBD1; cdr3_aa: CASSLGGTGGDTEAFF; cdr3_nt: TGCGCCAGCAGCTTGGGTGGGACAGGGGGAGACACTGAAGCTTTCTTT
j_call: TRBJ2-3; v_call: TRBV7-2; clone_size: NA; d_call: NA; cdr3_aa: CASTPGLGPDTQYF; cdr3_nt: TGTGCCAGCACCCCAGGGTTGGGCCCAGATACGCAGTATTTT
j_call: TRBJ2-1; v_call: TRBV7-2; clone_size: NA; d_call: NA; cdr3_aa: CASSNRIVEQFF; cdr3_nt: TGTGCCAGCAGCAATAGAATCGTTGAGCAGTTCTTC
j_call: TRBJ2-7; v_call: TRBV5-1; clone_size: NA; d_call: TRBD2; cdr3_aa: CASSLAGTSGSQQYF; cdr3_nt: TGCGCCAGCAGCTTGGCCGGGACTAGCGGGAGTCAGCAGTACTTC
j_call: TRBJ2-1; v_call: TRBV7-3; clone_size: NA; d_call: TRBD2; cdr3_aa: CASSPRLAQYNEQFF; cdr3_nt: TGTGCCAGCAGCCCCCGACTAGCGCAATACAATGAGCAGTTCTTC
j_call: TRBJ1-2; v_call: TRBV2; clone_size: NA; d_call: TRBD1; cdr3_aa: CASSSEGAYGYTF; cdr3_nt: TGTGCCAGCAGCTCTGAGGGGGCCTATGGCTACACCTTC
j_call: TRBJ1-4; v_call: TRBV4-1; clone_size: NA; d_call: NA; cdr3_aa: CASSQVDDGTGDEKLFF; cdr3_nt: TGCGCCAGCAGCCAAGTCGACGACGGGACGGGGGACGAAAAACTGTTTTTT
j_call: TRBJ1-3; v_call: TRBV27; clone_size: NA; d_call: NA; cdr3_aa: CASSFSAAGNTIYF; cdr3_nt: TGTGCCAGCAGTTTTAGTGCGGCTGGAAACACCATATATTTT
j_call: TRBJ2-3; v_call: TRBV27; clone_size: NA; d_call: TRBD2; cdr3_aa: CASRRLAAGTDTQYF; cdr3_nt: TGTGCCAGCAGGCGACTAGCGGCGGGCACAGATACGCAGTATTTT
j_call: TRBJ2-7; v_call: TRBV27; clone_size: NA; d_call: TRBD1; cdr3_aa: CASSLFLGDRVHEQYF; cdr3_nt: TGTGCCAGCAGTTTATTCTTAGGGGACAGGGTCCACGAGCAGTACTTC
j_call: TRBJ2-5; v_call: TRBV5-8; clone_size: few; d_call: TRBD2; cdr3_aa: CASSLGSTSGGAETQYF; cdr3_nt: TGTGCCAGCAGCTTGGGATCAACTAGCGGGGGGGCCGAGACCCAGTACTTC
j_call: TRBJ2-5; v_call: TRBV6-4; clone_size: NA; d_call: NA; cdr3_aa: CASSPLRDTRTKETQYF; cdr3_nt: TGTGCCAGCAGTCCCCTACGGGACACAAGAACGAAAGAGACCCAGTACTTC
j_call: TRBJ1-2; v_call: TRBV9; clone_size: once; d_call: NA; cdr3_aa: CASSVDEGYGYTF; cdr3_nt: TGTGCCAGCAGCGTAGACGAGGGTTATGGCTACACCTTC
j_call: TRBJ1-1; v_call: TRBV7-9; clone_size: NA; d_call: NA; cdr3_aa: CASSPLGQKNTEAFF; cdr3_nt: TGTGCCAGCAGCCCCCTCGGACAGAAGAACACTGAAGCTTTCTTT
j_call: TRBJ1-5; v_call: TRBV10-3; clone_size: once; d_call: TRBD1; cdr3_aa: CAISATAGGVDQPQHF; cdr3_nt: TGTGCCATCAGTGCTACGGCAGGGGGCGTTGATCAGCCCCAGCATTTT
j_call: TRBJ1-1; v_call: TRBV7-9; clone_size: NA; d_call: NA; cdr3_aa: CASSPRRTEAFF; cdr3_nt: TGTGCCAGCAGCCCCCGGCGGACTGAAGCTTTCTTT
j_call: TRBJ1-3; v_call: TRBV7-2; clone_size: NA; d_call: NA; cdr3_aa: CASSLSGRGNTIYF; cdr3_nt: TGTGCCAGCAGCTTATCAGGGAGGGGAAACACCATATATTTT
j_call: TRBJ1-1; v_call: TRBV7-8; clone_size: NA; d_call: NA; cdr3_aa: CASSPWDKRTEAFF; cdr3_nt: TGTGCCAGCAGCCCCTGGGACAAGCGCACTGAAGCTTTCTTT
j_call: TRBJ2-2; v_call: TRBV10-1; clone_size: NA; d_call: NA; cdr3_aa: CASSEYQAANTGELFF; cdr3_nt: TGCGCCAGCAGTGAGTATCAGGCCGCGAACACCGGGGAGCTGTTTTTT
j_call: TRBJ1-1; v_call: TRBV18; clone_size: NA; d_call: NA; cdr3_aa: CASSPEGLNTEAFF; cdr3_nt: TGTGCCAGCTCACCTGAGGGTCTGAACACTGAAGCTTTCTTT
j_call: TRBJ2-1; v_call: TRBV5-1; clone_size: NA; d_call: TRBD2; cdr3_aa: CASSLVLAGDAYNEQFF; cdr3_nt: TGCGCCAGCAGCTTGGTACTAGCGGGAGACGCATACAATGAGCAGTTCTTC
j_call: TRBJ2-3; v_call: TRBV5-4; clone_size: few; d_call: NA; cdr3_aa: CASSLVARGDTQYF; cdr3_nt: TGTGCCAGCAGCTTGGTCGCCAGGGGAGATACGCAGTATTTT
j_call: TRBJ2-7; v_call: TRBV6-5; clone_size: NA; d_call: NA; cdr3_aa: CVAGRFEYAEQYF; cdr3_nt: TGTGTCGCGGGCAGGTTTGAGTACGCGGAGCAGTACTTC
j_call: TRBJ2-7; v_call: TRBV5-1; clone_size: NA; d_call: TRBD2; cdr3_aa: CASSLEARDPTGGYEQYF; cdr3_nt: TGCGCCAGCAGCTTGGAGGCTCGGGATCCAACGGGGGGCTACGAGCAGTACTTC
j_call: TRBJ1-2; v_call: TRBV5-1; clone_size: few; d_call: TRBD1; cdr3_aa: CASSTLGQGNYGYTF; cdr3_nt: TGCGCCAGCAGCACCCTAGGACAGGGCAACTATGGCTACACCTTC
j_call: TRBJ2-1; v_call: TRBV5-4; clone_size: NA; d_call: TRBD2; cdr3_aa: CASSLGGLAGSYNEQFF; cdr3_nt: TGTGCCAGCAGCTTGGGGGGACTAGCGGGATCCTACAATGAGCAGTTCTTC
j_call: TRBJ1-1; v_call: TRBV2; clone_size: NA; d_call: NA; cdr3_aa: CASSELQANTEAFF; cdr3_nt: TGTGCCAGCAGTGAATTACAGGCGAACACTGAAGCTTTCTTT
j_call: TRBJ1-1; v_call: TRBV6-5; clone_size: NA; d_call: NA; cdr3_aa: CASTPQRWSDTEAFF; cdr3_nt: TGTGCCAGCACCCCGCAGCGGTGGTCCGACACTGAAGCTTTCTTT
j_call: TRBJ1-2; v_call: TRBV2; clone_size: NA; d_call: NA; cdr3_aa: CAWTAYRNYGYTF; cdr3_nt: TGTGCCTGGACAGCCTATCGTAACTATGGCTACACCTTC
j_call: TRBJ2-1; v_call: TRBV4-2; clone_size: NA; d_call: TRBD2; cdr3_aa: CASSLPRWTSGRYRHNEQFF; cdr3_nt: TGTGCCAGCAGCCTACCCCGCTGGACTAGCGGGAGGTATAGACACAATGAGCAGTTCTTC
j_call: TRBJ1-2; v_call: TRBV19; clone_size: few; d_call: TRBD1; cdr3_aa: CASSPQTGGPFGYTF; cdr3_nt: TGTGCCAGTAGTCCCCAGACAGGGGGCCCTTTTGGCTACACCTTC